What follows describes a single T cell receptor beta chain. This clonotype has more than one count but fewer than ten. The antigen it binds to is not known. No base-level quality is on record; no much larger clone is a single base apart. Donors were about 36 systemically healthy Caucasian individuals from Russia aged 6 to 90 years. Each donor gave about 9.2 milliliters of peripheral blood, drawn into EDTA-treated Vacutainer tubes. PBMCs were isolated by Ficoll-Paque density-gradient centrifugation, with at least 6.5 million obtained per sample. Trizol reagent was used to extract total RNA from PBMCs, with at least 6 micrograms per sample. For every donor, an aliquot of PBMCs went through flow cytometry to measure the percentages of naive CD45RAhigh/CD27high T cells. The library came from 5' RACE. The data were produced on an Illumina HiSeq 2500. The second PCR ran for about 6 to 12 cycles and used a J-beta primer mix along with a sample-barcoded 5' primer. A template-switch 5' adaptor carrying 12 random nucleotides introduced a unique molecular identifier onto each TCR beta cDNA molecule. Each sample yielded at least 3 million CDR3-containing paired-end reads. First-strand cDNA was synthesized from all RNA with the Mint cDNA synthesis kit, primed by a TRBC-specific oligonucleotide. Following uracil-DNA glycosylase treatment, a first 18-cycle PCR with universal primers M1SS and BC2_uni_R was performed on all cDNA. Processing in the source paper ran as follows. For normalization, 1 million high-quality reads, each with a distinct molecular identifier, were randomly selected from each sample. Reads sharing molecular identifiers were discarded rather than binned into consensus sequences. MiTCR, set to a Q25 quality threshold and the strictest error-elimination algorithm, was used for CDR3 identification, clonotype clustering and error correction. A nonparametric unseen species model using Euler transformation provided a lower-bound estimate of total TCR beta diversity. Through fastp at Q25 and MiXCR, TCRdb rebuilt clones from the public reads, retaining in-frame beta chains. CDR3 protein duplicates are merged, each entry listing the most common genes and DNA. The V and J calls follow TCRdb's processing rather than the paper's. In all, the sample holds 1.5 million to 2 million distinct CDR3 sequences, and over 25% of those were seen once. 7.7% of the sample comes from the top ten.

The CDR1 and CDR2 encoded by the germline V gene (reference sequence) are LGHDT and YNNKEL. Germline trimming amounts to 0 bases on V and 15 bases on J, with 8 as the count of junction bases outside the gene matches. The CDR3 covers 13 residues, taking in both the cysteine and the phenylalanine. CDR3 DNA is the only sequence kept; it has 39 bases, read in frame from the first base. The data originate from a study of blood T cells in healthy people across ages (dated by TCRdb to the mid-2010s). In the study overall: In model experiments, template switching captured about one uniquely barcoded TCR beta cDNA molecule for every two T cells. Using the same blood draw, the study looked at two additional independent replicas of 1 million unique cDNA reads for two donors, one aged 18 to 30 and the other aged 80 or older. The donors were divided into four age groups: young (average around 16 years), middle-aged (almost 40), aged (approximately 64) and long-lived (nearly 85). Donors of different ages were randomly distributed across sequencing lanes to avoid experimental bias. Using deep sequencing normalized with unique cDNA molecular identifiers, the study measured how TCR beta repertoire diversity changes with age.

Results the study describes overall, beyond this receptor: Compared with the aged group, more naive CD4+ T cells, fewer expanded clones and increased TCR diversity were shown by the long-lived group, suggesting age selection. Conclusive comparison of naive and antigen-experienced compartments was prevented by the profiling of bulk unsorted PBMCs. As age increased, observed TCR beta diversity per million T cells dropped in a roughly linear way, and a significant reduction was already evident by age 40. The CMV infection status of donors was not known, potentially confounding age-related changes in expanded clonotypes. A strong correlation was found between observed TCR beta diversity and the percentage of naive T cells measured by flow cytometry. Estimates of total diversity from one million sequenced T cells were regarded as lower bounds and underestimates.

Sequencing was done on a sample of blood. This receptor was taken from a woman aged 25 to 39 in good health. The receptor chain draws on TRBV3-1 and TRBJ2-1; the junction holds 7 bases that match TRBD2. The CDR3 region has the sequence CASSQEGAGKPFF. The nucleotide sequence reads TGTGCCAGCAGCCAAGAGGGAGCGGGGAAACCGTTCTTC.